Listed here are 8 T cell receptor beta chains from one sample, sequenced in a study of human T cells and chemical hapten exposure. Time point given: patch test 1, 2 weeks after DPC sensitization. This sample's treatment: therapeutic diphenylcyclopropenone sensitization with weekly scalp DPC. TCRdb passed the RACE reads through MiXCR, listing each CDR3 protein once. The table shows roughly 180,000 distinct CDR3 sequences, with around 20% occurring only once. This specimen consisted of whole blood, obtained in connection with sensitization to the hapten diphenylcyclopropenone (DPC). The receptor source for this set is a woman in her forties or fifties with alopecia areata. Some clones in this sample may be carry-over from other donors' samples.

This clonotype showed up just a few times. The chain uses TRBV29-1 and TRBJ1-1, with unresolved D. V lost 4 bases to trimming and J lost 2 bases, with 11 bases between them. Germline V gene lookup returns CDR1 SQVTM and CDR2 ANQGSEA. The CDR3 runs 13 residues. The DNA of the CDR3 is TGCAGCGTTGTAAACGGAGAAAACACTGAAGCTTTCTTT. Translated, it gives CSVVNGENTEAFF.

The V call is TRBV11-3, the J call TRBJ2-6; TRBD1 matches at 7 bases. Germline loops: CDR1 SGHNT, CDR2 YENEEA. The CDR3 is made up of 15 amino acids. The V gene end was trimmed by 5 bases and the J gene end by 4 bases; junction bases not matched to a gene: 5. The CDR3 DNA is TGTGCCAGCAGCCAAACAGGGGCAGGGGCCAACGTCCTGACTTTC. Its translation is CASSQTGAGANVLTF. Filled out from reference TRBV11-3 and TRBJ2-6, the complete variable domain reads EAGVVQSPRYKIIEKKQPVAFWCNPISGHNTLYWYLQNLGQGPELLIRYENEEAVDDSQLPKDRFSAERLKGVDSTLKIQPAELGDSAVYLCASSQTGAGANVLTFGAGSRLTVL.

The CDR3 spells CASTRTGGNEQFF. CDR3 DNA sequence: TGCGCCAGCACCAGGACCGGGGGCAATGAGCAGTTCTTC. The gene calls are TRBV5-1 and TRBJ2-1, with D tentatively TRBD2 (6 bases). V gave up 6 bases and J gave up 6 bases, with 13 bases separating them. The germline V gene encodes CDR1 SGHRS and CDR2 YFSETQ. This CDR3 is 13 amino acids long. The whole variable domain, remainder taken from reference TRBV5-1 and TRBJ2-1, is KAGVTQTPRYLIKTRGQQVTLSCSPISGHRSVSWYQQTPGQGLQFLFEYFSETQRNKGNFPGRFSGRQFSNSRSEMNVSTLELGDSALYLCASTRTGGNEQFFGPGTRLTVL.

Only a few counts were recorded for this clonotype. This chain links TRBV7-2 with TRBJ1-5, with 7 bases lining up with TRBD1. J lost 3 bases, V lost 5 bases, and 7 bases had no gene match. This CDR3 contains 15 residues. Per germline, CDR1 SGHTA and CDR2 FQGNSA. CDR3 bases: TGTGCCAGCAGCCCTCCGGGACAGAACAATCAGCCCCAGCATTTT. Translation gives CASSPPGQNNQPQHF.

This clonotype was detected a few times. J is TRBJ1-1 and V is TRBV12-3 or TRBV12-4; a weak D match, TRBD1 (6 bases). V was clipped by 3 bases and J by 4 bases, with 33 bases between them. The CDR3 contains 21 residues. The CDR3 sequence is CASSLSLPVSLGATGGTEAFF. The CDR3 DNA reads TGTGCCAGCAGTTTGTCCCTTCCGGTGTCTTTGGGGGCCACCGGAGGCACTGAAGCTTTCTTT.

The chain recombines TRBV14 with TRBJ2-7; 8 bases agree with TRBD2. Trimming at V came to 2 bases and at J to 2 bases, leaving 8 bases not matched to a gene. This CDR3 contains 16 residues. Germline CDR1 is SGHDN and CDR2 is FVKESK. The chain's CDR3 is CASSQIPGLGAYEQYF. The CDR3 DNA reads TGTGCCAGCAGCCAAATCCCGGGACTAGGCGCCTACGAGCAGTACTTC.

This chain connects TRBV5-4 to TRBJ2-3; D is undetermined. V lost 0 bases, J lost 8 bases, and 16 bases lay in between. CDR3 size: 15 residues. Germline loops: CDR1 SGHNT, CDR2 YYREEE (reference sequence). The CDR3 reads CASSLGLGSVPTQYF. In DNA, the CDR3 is TGTGCCAGCAGCTTGGGGCTTGGAAGCGTCCCTACGCAGTATTTT.

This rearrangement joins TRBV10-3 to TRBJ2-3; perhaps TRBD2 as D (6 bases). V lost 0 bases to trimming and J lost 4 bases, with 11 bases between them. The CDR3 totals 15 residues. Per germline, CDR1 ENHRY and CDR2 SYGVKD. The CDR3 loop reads CAISESTSLADTQYF. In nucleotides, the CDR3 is TGTGCCATCAGTGAGTCAACTAGCTTGGCAGATACGCAGTATTTT.